This TCR beta chain was found in a study of Ad26.COV2.S vaccination and SARS-CoV-2 variants. Study-level information: COV1001, an Ad26.COV2.S trial, supplied this vaccine-arm donor. Administration of Ad26.COV2.S was intramuscular, either once or twice 56 days apart.

As to this clone: As yet, its antigen is unknown.

Only in-frame clones appear in the TCRdb table, and some are missing; sequencing was by immunoSEQ multiplex PCR. The table has approximately 420,000 clones, around 85% seen once. Germline CDR1 SEHNR, CDR2 FQNEAQ (reference sequence). The V end was cut by 1 base, the J end by 1 base, with 10 bases between. The CDR3 has 15 residues. Study results and caveats: Analyses that measured TCR breadth and depth may have underestimated total T cell responses.

Treatment meaning: over 15 received Ad26.COV2.S at low or high dose, single or two shots; 5 received placebo; per-sample allocation not given. The samples date from day 63 after the first vaccine or placebo injection. This TCR derives from a person aged 18-65 years who received the Ad26.COV2.S COVID-19 vaccine or a placebo. Source: peripheral blood, taken in a trial of Ad26.COV2.S vaccine versus placebo. The rearrangement links TRBV7-9 to TRBJ2-5; D tentatively reads TRBD1 or TRBD2 (6 bases each). The CDR3 bases are TGTGCCAGCAGCTTAGGTCGGGGGCCCCAAGAGACCCAGTACTTC. As protein: CASSLGRGPQETQYF.